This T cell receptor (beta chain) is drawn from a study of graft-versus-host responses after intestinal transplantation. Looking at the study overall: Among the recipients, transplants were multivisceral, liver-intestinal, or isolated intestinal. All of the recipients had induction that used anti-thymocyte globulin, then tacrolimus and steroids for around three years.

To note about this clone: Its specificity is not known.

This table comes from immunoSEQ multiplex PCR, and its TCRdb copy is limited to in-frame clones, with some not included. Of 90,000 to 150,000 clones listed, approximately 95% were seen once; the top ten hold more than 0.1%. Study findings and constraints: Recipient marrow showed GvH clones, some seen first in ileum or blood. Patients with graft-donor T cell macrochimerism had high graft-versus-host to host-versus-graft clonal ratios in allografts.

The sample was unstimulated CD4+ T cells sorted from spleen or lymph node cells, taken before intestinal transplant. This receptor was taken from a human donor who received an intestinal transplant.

CDR3 sequence (DNA): TGTGCCAGCAGCACAGGGCCCCCGCATGGGCCCCAGCATTTT. Protein: CASSTGPPHGPQHF. The rearrangement joins TRBV6-5 to TRBJ1-5; D is possibly TRBD1 (6 bases). This CDR3 has 14 residues. Trimming removed 6 bases from V and 9 bases from J, with 18 bases in between. Per the germline V gene, CDR1 is MNHEY and CDR2 is SVGAGI.